This TCR beta chain was retrieved from a study of Ad26.COV2.S vaccination and SARS-CoV-2 variants. Overall study findings and caveats: A substantial breadth of spike-specific CD8+ and CD4+ T cell responses after vaccination has been reported. Analyses of TCR breadth and depth may have underestimated total T cell responses.

Looked up from germline, CDR1 is MDHEN and CDR2 is SYDVKM. V gave up 5 bases and J gave up 6 bases; unmatched junction bases: 8. This CDR3 has 14 residues. Treatment described: around 19 received Ad26.COV2.S at low or high dose, single or two shots; several received placebo; per-sample allocation not given. Day 63 after the first injection of vaccine or placebo was the sampling time. An adult of 18-55 years in Boston served as donor. It was Wuhan-strain SARS-CoV-2 spike that the Ad26 vaccine vector expressed. This table comes from immunoSEQ multiplex PCR, and its TCRdb copy is limited to in-frame clones, with some not included. The table shows some 450,000 clones, with 90% occurring only once. A note on this clone: Antigen unknown.

Sequenced here: peripheral blood, sampled in a trial of Ad26.COV2.S vaccine versus placebo. The sequence was collected from a person aged 18-65 years who received the Ad26.COV2.S COVID-19 vaccine or a placebo. The V and J genes are TRBV28 and TRBJ2-7; 9 bases align to TRBD2. CDR3 loop: CASSPRRAGGEQYF. The DNA for the CDR3 is TGTGCCAGCAGTCCGCGACGAGCGGGGGGCGAGCAGTACTTC.